The source of this T cell receptor beta chain is a study of CD8 T cells in ankylosing spondylitis. Broader study findings: There was reportedly significant enrichment of clones that were disease-linked in matched ankylosing spondylitis synovial fluid. Before this, some motif variants had been reported in reactive arthritis synovial fluid and blood. Typical of ankylosing spondylitis blood, it appeared, was a TCR beta motif of roughly eight highly homologous variants.

A remark on this clonotype: Antigen unknown.

TCRdb itself ran the 5' RACE reads through MiXCR, one entry per CDR3 protein. This sample yields 700,000 or so distinct CDR3 sequences, of which around 19% are seen a single time; around 20% belongs to the top ten. The specimen sequenced was blood, either unsorted or a sorted T cell fraction (not recorded which). This sequence originates from a male donor with ankylosing spondylitis.

DNA for the CDR3: TGCGCCAGCAGCCAAGATATGGAGGGATCGGCCAAAGCTTTCTTT. This encodes CASSQDMEGSAKAFF. This chain joins TRBV4-1 and TRBJ1-1, with D uncertain. The V gene's germline CDR1 is MGHRA and CDR2 YSYEKL. V lost 0 bases and J 9 bases, leaving 17 bases between the germline ends. The CDR3 spans 15 residues.